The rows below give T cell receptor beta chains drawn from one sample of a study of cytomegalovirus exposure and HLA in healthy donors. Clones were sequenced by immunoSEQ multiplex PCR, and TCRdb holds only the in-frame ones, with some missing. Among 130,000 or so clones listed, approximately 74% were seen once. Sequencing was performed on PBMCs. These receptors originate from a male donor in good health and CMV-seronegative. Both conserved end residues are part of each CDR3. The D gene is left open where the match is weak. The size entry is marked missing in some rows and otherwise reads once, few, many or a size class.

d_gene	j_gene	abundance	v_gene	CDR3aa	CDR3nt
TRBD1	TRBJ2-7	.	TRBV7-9	CASSSGTGLNEQYF	TGTGCCAGCAGCTCCGGGACAGGGCTCAACGAGCAGTACTTC
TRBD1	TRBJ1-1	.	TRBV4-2	CASSQLDRENTEAFF	TGTGCCAGCAGCCAGCTGGACAGGGAGAACACTGAAGCTTTCTTT
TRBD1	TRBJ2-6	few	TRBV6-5	CASSSHRGSGANVLTF	TGTGCCAGCAGTTCCCACAGGGGCTCTGGGGCCAACGTCCTGACTTTC
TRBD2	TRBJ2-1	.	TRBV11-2	CASSQEGSGMGEQFF	TGTGCCAGCAGCCAAGAAGGTAGCGGGATGGGTGAGCAGTTCTTC
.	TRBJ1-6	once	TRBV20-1	CSAREGPPLHF	TGCAGTGCGCGGGAAGGGCCACCCCTCCACTTT
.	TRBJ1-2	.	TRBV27	CASSPRGGMNYGYTF	TGTGCCAGCAGTCCCCGGGGAGGGATGAACTATGGCTACACCTTC
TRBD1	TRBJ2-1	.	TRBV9	CASSVSGQAYNEQFF	TGTGCCAGCAGCGTATCTGGACAGGCCTACAATGAGCAGTTCTTC
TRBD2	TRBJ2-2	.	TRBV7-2	CASSFLRESGELFF	TGTGCCAGCAGCTTTCTGCGGGAGTCCGGGGAGCTGTTTTTT
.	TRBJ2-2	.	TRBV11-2	CASSIPGVGELFF	TGTGCCAGCAGCATACCCGGGGTCGGGGAGCTGTTTTTT
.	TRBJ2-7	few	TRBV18	CASSGLHRDPHSYEQYF	TGTGCCAGCTCAGGACTCCACAGGGACCCCCACTCCTACGAGCAGTACTTC
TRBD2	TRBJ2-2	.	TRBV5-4	CASSLAVLAGAYTGELFF	TGTGCCAGCAGCTTGGCCGTCCTAGCGGGAGCGTACACCGGGGAGCTGTTTTTT
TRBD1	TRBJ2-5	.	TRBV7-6	CASTGTGRETQYF	TGTGCCAGTACCGGGACAGGGCGTGAGACCCAGTACTTC
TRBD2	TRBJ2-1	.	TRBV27	CASSLFPPSKRERGNEQFF	TGTGCCAGCAGTTTATTTCCCCCCAGTAAGCGGGAAAGGGGCAATGAGCAGTTCTTC
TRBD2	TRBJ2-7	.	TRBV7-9	CSSSISGTNSYEQYF	TGTTCCAGCAGCATATCCGGGACTAACTCCTACGAGCAGTACTTC
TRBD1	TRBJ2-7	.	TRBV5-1	CASSPRDRAYEQYF	TGCGCCAGCAGCCCCCGGGACAGGGCCTACGAGCAGTACTTC
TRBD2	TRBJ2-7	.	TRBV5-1	CASSPDAGGPGEQYF	TGCGCCAGCAGCCCCGATGCGGGGGGGCCTGGCGAGCAGTACTTC
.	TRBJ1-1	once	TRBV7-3	CASSPGGRGFANTEAFF	TGTGCCAGCAGCCCTGGAGGCAGGGGCTTTGCGAACACTGAAGCTTTCTTT
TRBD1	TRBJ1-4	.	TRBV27	CASRGYRGQGEKLFF	TGTGCCAGCAGGGGTTACAGGGGGCAGGGTGAAAAACTGTTTTTT
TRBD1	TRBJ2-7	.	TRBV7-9	CSSSPGTAYEQYF	TGTTCCAGCAGCCCGGGGACAGCCTACGAGCAGTACTTC
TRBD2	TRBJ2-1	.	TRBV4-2	CASSQDRGVAGGNEQFF	TGTGCCAGCAGCCAAGATCGCGGGGTAGCGGGAGGGAATGAGCAGTTCTTC
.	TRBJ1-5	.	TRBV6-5	CASSLYRDSNQPQHF	TGTGCCAGCAGCCTCTACAGGGATAGCAATCAGCCCCAGCATTTT
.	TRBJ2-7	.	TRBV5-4	CASSSERGRGTYEQYF	TGTGCCAGCAGCTCCGAACGGGGCAGGGGTACGTACGAGCAGTACTTC
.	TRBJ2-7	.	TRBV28	CASSLVARQESSYEQYF	TGTGCCAGCAGTTTGGTCGCTCGACAGGAAAGCTCCTACGAGCAGTACTTC
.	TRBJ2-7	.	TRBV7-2	CASSLGGAGHSYEQYF	TGTGCCAGCAGCTTAGGGGGCGCAGGACACTCCTACGAGCAGTACTTC
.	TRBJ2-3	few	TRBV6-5	CASSSDTQYF	TGTGCCAGCTCGTCTGATACGCAGTATTTT
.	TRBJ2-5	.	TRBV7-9	CASSLARGQGEETQYF	TGTGCCAGCAGCTTGGCCCGGGGACAAGGTGAAGAGACCCAGTACTTC
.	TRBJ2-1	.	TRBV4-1	CASSLQYGGSYNEQFF	TGCGCCAGCAGCCTCCAATACGGGGGCTCCTACAATGAGCAGTTCTTC
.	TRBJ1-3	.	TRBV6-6	CASSLLDSSGNTIYF	TGTGCCAGCAGCCTCCTGGACTCCTCTGGAAACACCATATATTTT
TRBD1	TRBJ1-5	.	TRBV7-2	CASSPTGGGQPQHF	TGTGCCAGCAGCCCTACAGGGGGCGGGCAGCCCCAGCATTTT
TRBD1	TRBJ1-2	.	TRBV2	CASIGDSNYGYTF	TGTGCCAGCATTGGGGACAGTAACTATGGCTACACCTTC
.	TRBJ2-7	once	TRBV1	CTSSQDKGQPAPYEQYF	TGCACCAGCAGCCAAGATAAGGGACAACCTGCACCCTACGAGCAGTACTTC
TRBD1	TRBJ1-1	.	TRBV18	CASSLDRGFFF	TGTGCCAGCTCTCTGGACAGGGGTTTCTTCTTT
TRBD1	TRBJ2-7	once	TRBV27	CASSSGQGVYEQYF	TGTGCCAGCAGCTCGGGACAGGGGGTATACGAGCAGTACTTC
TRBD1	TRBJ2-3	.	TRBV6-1	CASRKGQGDTDTQYF	TGTGCCAGCAGGAAGGGACAGGGTGACACAGATACGCAGTATTTT
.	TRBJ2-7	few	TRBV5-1	CASSSAALDRDEQYF	TGCGCCAGCAGCTCGGCAGCACTCGATCGGGACGAGCAGTACTTC
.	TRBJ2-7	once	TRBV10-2	CASSALQGWDEQYF	TGCGCCAGCAGTGCCTTACAGGGTTGGGACGAGCAGTACTTC
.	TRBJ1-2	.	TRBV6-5	CASSYSTSGYGYTF	TGTGCCAGCAGTTACTCGACATCGGGGTATGGCTACACCTTC
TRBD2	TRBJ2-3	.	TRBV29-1	CSSTSTSGSTDTQYF	TGCAGCTCCACCTCGACTAGCGGGAGCACAGATACGCAGTATTTT
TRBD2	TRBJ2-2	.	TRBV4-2	CASSLRAASGGAATGELFF	TGTGCCAGCAGCCTCAGAGCGGCTAGCGGGGGGGCCGCCACCGGGGAGCTGTTTTTT
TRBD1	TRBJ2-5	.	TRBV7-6	CASSLDSVQGALETQYF	TGTGCCAGCAGCTTAGATTCAGTACAGGGGGCACTAGAGACCCAGTACTTC
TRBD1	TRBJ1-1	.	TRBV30	CAWRGLQGANTEAFF	TGTGCCTGGAGAGGTTTGCAGGGGGCAAACACTGAAGCTTTCTTT
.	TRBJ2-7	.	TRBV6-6	CASSPLRVRYEQYF	TGTGCCAGCAGTCCCCTGCGGGTTCGCTACGAGCAGTACTTC
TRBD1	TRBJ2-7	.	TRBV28	CASSFRDRGGLYEQYF	TGTGCCAGCAGTTTCCGGGACAGAGGAGGTCTCTACGAGCAGTACTTC
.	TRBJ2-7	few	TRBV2	CASREPGSSYEQYF	TGTGCCAGCCGCGAGCCGGGTTCCTCCTACGAGCAGTACTTC
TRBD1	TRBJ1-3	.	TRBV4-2	CASSQVQTGGTGNTIYF	TGTGCCAGCAGCCAAGTTCAGACAGGGGGCACTGGAAACACCATATATTTT
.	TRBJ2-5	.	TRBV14	CASSPVGQETQYF	TGTGCCAGCAGCCCCGTCGGCCAAGAGACCCAGTACTTC
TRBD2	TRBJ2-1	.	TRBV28	CASRLDTRTSGGALNEQFF	TGTGCCAGCAGACTGGACACCCGGACTAGCGGGGGGGCGCTTAATGAGCAGTTCTTC
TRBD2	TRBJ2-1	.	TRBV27	CASSSFGLAGGVSSYNEQFF	TGTGCCAGCAGCTCCTTCGGACTAGCGGGAGGGGTAAGCTCCTACAATGAGCAGTTCTTC
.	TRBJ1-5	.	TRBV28	CAGRGRSNQPQHF	TGTGCCGGGAGGGGCAGGAGCAATCAGCCCCAGCATTTT
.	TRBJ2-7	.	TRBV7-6	CASSQQASYEQYF	TGTGCCAGCAGTCAGCAGGCCTCCTACGAGCAGTACTTC
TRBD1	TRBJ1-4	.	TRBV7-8	CASSLDRGLANEKLFF	TGTGCCAGCAGCTTGGACAGGGGGCTGGCTAATGAAAAACTGTTTTTT